The 24 T cell receptor beta chains below come from one sample, sequenced in a study of cytomegalovirus exposure and HLA in healthy donors. Sequencing was performed with immunoSEQ multiplex PCR; in TCRdb, only in-frame clones are kept and a portion is missing. The data contain some 85,000 clones, about 96% of them seen just once; the ten biggest clones take up 1.3%. Sequencing was done on a sample of PBMCs. The origin of the receptors is a woman between 18 and 30 years old in good health and CMV-seronegative.

This clone is a singleton in its sample. The genes are TRBV6-1 and TRBJ1-6; 7 bases are shared with TRBD1. The CDR3 loop spans 12 amino acids. The V and J ends lost 9 bases and 9 bases, in that order; junction bases with no gene match: 5. Germline V gene data show CDR1 as MNHNS and CDR2 as SASEGT. The CDR3 nucleotides are TGTGCCAGTACAGGGGCTGGTTCACCCCTCCACTTT. Residues: CASTGAGSPLHF.

The chain combines TRBV6-5 with TRBJ1-2, with D hard to call. Germline CDR1 reads MNHEY; CDR2 reads SVGAGI. The CDR3 is 13 amino acids. Trimming removed 5 bases from V and 8 bases from J, with 15 bases in between. This chain's CDR3 is CASSARLIAGYTF. The CDR3 nucleotides are TGTGCCAGCAGTGCAAGACTCATCGCGGGCTACACCTTC.

The V gene is TRBV30, the J gene TRBJ2-6; the D gene is possibly TRBD2 (6 bases). V was trimmed by 0 bases and J by 1 base, leaving 13 bases between them. The CDR3 consists of 17 residues. Germline-derived CDR1 and CDR2 are GTSNPN and SVGIG (reference sequence). The CDR3 nucleotides read TGTGCCTGGAGTGTACGTCCCCGGGGGTCTGGGGCCAACGTCCTGACTTTC. Amino acids: CAWSVRPRGSGANVLTF. The full variable domain, its missing parts supplied by reference TRBV30 and TRBJ2-6, is SQTIHQWPATLVQPVGSPLSLECTVEGTSNPNLYWYRQAAGRGLQLLFYSVGIGQISSEVPQNLSASRPQDRQFILSSKKLLLSDSGFYLCAWSVRPRGSGANVLTFGAGSRLTVL.

The chain recombines TRBV29-1 with TRBJ1-2; possible D gene TRBD1, 5 bases. From germline, CDR1 is SQVTM and CDR2 ANQGSEA. The CDR3 is made up of 16 amino acids. With 0 bases removed from V and 4 bases from J, the gap between germline ends came to 18 bases. The CDR3 sequence: CSVEDRRGIRGYGYTF. The CDR3, as DNA: TGCAGCGTTGAAGATAGGCGGGGGATAAGGGGCTATGGCTACACCTTC.

This clone was picked up one time. The rearrangement links TRBV27 to TRBJ2-1; 11 nucleotides match TRBD2. The CDR3 has 15 residues. Germline CDR1 and CDR2: MNHEY and SMNVEV (reference sequence). V was pared by 6 bases and J by 5 bases, with 6 bases of the junction left unmatched. CDR3: CASRPGTSGDNEQFF. The CDR3 DNA follows: TGTGCCAGCAGACCCGGGACTAGCGGAGACAATGAGCAGTTCTTC.

The chain combines TRBV21-1 with TRBJ1-5; the listed D gene, TRBD1, was not tested against the DNA. TRBV21-1 counts as a pseudogene. The CDR3 contains 17 residues. CDR3: CASSKAGVEGARQPQHF. CDR3 nucleotide sequence: TGTGCCAGCAGCAAAGCGGGGGTTGAGGGGGCCAGACAGCCCCAGCATTTT.

This clone was observed once. The chain employs TRBV29-1 and TRBJ1-1; D may be TRBD1 (5 bases). Looked up from germline, CDR1 is SQVTM and CDR2 is ANQGSEA. The V gene lost 3 bases and the J gene lost 3 bases, with 14 bases spanning the gap. CDR3 length equals 14 residues. The DNA of the CDR3 is TGCAGCGTTGAGCCCCAGGGAATCGACACTGAAGCTTTCTTT. Residues: CSVEPQGIDTEAFF. Full variable domain (remainder filled in from reference TRBV29-1 and TRBJ1-1): SAVISQKPSRDICQRGTSLTIQCQVDSQVTMMFWYRQQPGQSLTLIATANQGSEATYESGFVIDKFPISRPNLTFSTLTVSNMSPEDSSIYLCSVEPQGIDTEAFFGQGTRLTVV.

The CDR3 nucleotides read TGTGCCAGCAGTTCCTCGACAAGCACAGATACGCAGTATTTT. Its protein is CASSSSTSTDTQYF. The genes are TRBV6-5 and TRBJ2-3, with D uncertain. V lost 4 bases to trimming and J lost 0 bases, with 8 bases between them. Germline loops: CDR1 MNHEY, CDR2 SVGAGI. This CDR3 has 14 residues.

The V call is TRBV7-8, the J call TRBJ2-1; 9 bases line up with TRBD1. From germline, CDR1 is SGHVS and CDR2 FQNEAQ. V shed 0 bases, J shed 5 bases, and the junction held 5 bases outside the gene matches. CDR3 length: 16 residues. The CDR3 coding sequence is TGTGCCAGCAGCTTAGCACGTGGGACAGGGCACAATGAGCAGTTCTTC. Amino acids: CASSLARGTGHNEQFF.

The chain employs TRBV4-2 and TRBJ1-1; perhaps TRBD1 as D (5 bases). Germline assignment: CDR1 LGHNA and CDR2 YNFKEQ. V was clipped by 9 bases and J by 6 bases, with 14 bases between them. The length of the CDR3 is 12 residues. DNA for the CDR3: TGTGCCAGTAATACAGGTGGTCCTGAAGCTTTCTTT. Translating gives CASNTGGPEAFF.

This chain links TRBV28 with TRBJ2-2, with 9 positions matching TRBD1. The CDR3 sequence is 14 residues long. Germline V gene sequence: CDR1 MDHEN, CDR2 SYDVKM. Trimming removed 8 bases from V and 4 bases from J; junction bases left unmatched: 5. CDR3 sequence (DNA): TGTGCCAGCGGGACGACAGGGGGCACCGGGGAGCTGTTTTTT. Translation: CASGTTGGTGELFF.

The rearrangement links TRBV5-1 to TRBJ2-1; 11 positions agree with TRBD2. CDR1 is SGHRS, CDR2 YFSETQ, per germline. The V segment lost 6 bases and the J segment 6 bases; nucleotides outside the gene matches: 5. The CDR3 is 14 amino acids. Here the CDR3 reads CASTGTSGPNEQFF. CDR3 DNA sequence: TGCGCCAGCACCGGGACTAGCGGACCCAATGAGCAGTTCTTC.

The chain links TRBV9 to TRBJ1-1; 8 bases are a match to TRBD1. J lost 3 bases, V lost 5 bases, and 6 bases had no gene match. The germline V gene encodes CDR1 SGDLS and CDR2 YYNGEE. The CDR3 runs to 14 residues. For the CDR3, the DNA is TGTGCCAGCAGATTACAGGGGGACTACACTGAAGCTTTCTTT. Amino acids: CASRLQGDYTEAFF.

This clone was counted between two and nine times. The V call is TRBV6-5, the J call TRBJ1-6, with D perhaps TRBD1 (6 bases). This CDR3 spans 15 amino acids. Trimming cost V 5 bases and J 7 bases, with 15 bases left between them. The germline gives CDR1 MNHEY, CDR2 SVGAGI. This CDR3 reads CASSNQGGLNSPLHF. Here the CDR3 DNA reads TGTGCCAGCAGTAATCAAGGGGGTTTGAATTCACCCCTCCACTTT.

J is TRBJ2-7 and V is TRBV2; D remains unclear. The V gene lost 4 bases and the J gene lost 3 bases, with 7 bases spanning the gap. Germline CDR1 reads SNHLY; CDR2 reads FYNNEI. The CDR3 spans 12 residues. CDR3: CASSGVGYEQYF. CDR3 bases: TGTGCCAGCAGTGGCGTTGGCTACGAGCAGTACTTC.

This sequence joins TRBV7-9 and TRBJ2-2; 8 bases agree with TRBD1. Trimming cost V 1 base and J 4 bases; bases outside gene matches: 2. Per the germline V gene, CDR1 is SEHNR and CDR2 is FQNEAQ (reference sequence). This CDR3 has 15 amino acids. CDR3 residues: CASSLGQGITGELFF. In DNA, the CDR3 is TGTGCCAGCAGCTTAGGACAGGGGATCACCGGGGAGCTGTTTTTT.

The genes are TRBV11-3 and TRBJ2-3, with D possibly matching TRBD1 (5 bases). V gave up 5 bases and J gave up 5 bases, with 23 bases separating them. The CDR3 contains 17 residues. Germline V lookup: CDR1 SGHNT, CDR2 YENEEA. The CDR3 coding sequence is TGTGCCAGCAGCCCAAACCCCGAGCCGCTAGGGGAAGATACGCAGTATTTT. Translation gives CASSPNPEPLGEDTQYF.

The chain couples TRBV18 to TRBJ2-5; TRBD2 agrees at 7 bases. V dropped 3 bases and J dropped 5; count of bases not matched to a gene: 6. Per the germline V gene, CDR1 is KGHSH and CDR2 is LQKENI. This CDR3 comprises 14 residues. The CDR3: CASSPLGGTETQYF. The CDR3 DNA sequence: TGTGCCAGCTCACCCTTGGGGGGGACGGAGACCCAGTACTTC.

A single count supports this clone. The rearrangement links TRBV11-2 to TRBJ2-7, with TRBD1 identical over 12 bases. This CDR3 comprises 14 residues. The junction had 4 bases not matched to a gene; V was cut back by 5 bases and J by 5 bases. Germline V gene sequence: CDR1 SGHAT, CDR2 FQNNGV. The CDR3 bases are TGTGCCAGCAGCCCCGGGACAGGGGGCAACGAGCAGTACTTC. Residues: CASSPGTGGNEQYF. The full variable domain, completed using reference TRBV11-2 and TRBJ2-7, is EAGVAQSPRYKIIEKRQSVAFWCNPISGHATLYWYQQILGQGPKLLIQFQNNGVVDDSQLPKDRFSAERLKGVDSTLKIQPAKLEDSAVYLCASSPGTGGNEQYFGPGTRLTVT.

This chain uses TRBV11-2 with TRBJ2-7; 8 positions agree with TRBD1. Germline trimming cut 3 bases from V and 3 bases from J; bases unmatched to any gene: 7. The CDR3 spans 15 residues. Germline CDR1 is SGHAT and CDR2 is FQNNGV. The DNA of the CDR3 is TGTGCCAGCAGCTTTGGCAGGGGGCCCTACTACGAGCAGTACTTC. Translation: CASSFGRGPYYEQYF.

The V gene is TRBV19, the J gene TRBJ2-3, with a weak D call TRBD2 (6 bases). The CDR3 spans 17 residues. Germline V lookup: CDR1 LNHDA, CDR2 SQIVND (reference sequence). Trimming removed 4 bases at V and 2 bases at J, with 19 bases between. CDR3 in DNA: TGTGCCAGTAGTACGGGGAGAGGCGCGGGGTACACAGATACGCAGTATTTT. The encoded protein is CASSTGRGAGYTDTQYF.

This clone was seen once. The gene calls are TRBV7-8 and TRBJ1-4; D ambiguous. The germline gives CDR1 SGHVS, CDR2 FQNEAQ. The CDR3 length is 16 residues. V was shortened by 5 bases and J by 0 bases, with 13 bases between the two germline ends. The CDR3 DNA is TGTGCCAGCAGCCCCCCGCGGAGTGCAACTAATGAAAAACTGTTTTTT. It specifies CASSPPRSATNEKLFF.

The V and J genes are TRBV19 and TRBJ2-1, with 13 bases identical to TRBD2. This CDR3 contains 18 residues. V trimming: 5 bases; J trimming: 4 bases; junction bases outside the gene matches: 11. CDR1 is LNHDA and CDR2 is SQIVND in the germline V gene (reference sequence). The chain's CDR3 is CASSFPAGLAGVYNEQFF. The CDR3 DNA follows: TGTGCCAGTAGTTTCCCCGCAGGACTAGCGGGGGTATACAATGAGCAGTTCTTC.

The chain uses TRBV5-6 and TRBJ2-1, with TRBD1 matching 7 bases. V shed 0 bases, J shed 8 bases, and the junction held 5 bases outside the gene matches. CDR3 length: 14 amino acids. Germline loops: CDR1 SGHDT, CDR2 YYEEEE. The CDR3 loop is CASSLDDRVDEQFF. CDR3 in DNA: TGTGCCAGCAGCTTGGACGACAGGGTTGATGAGCAGTTCTTC. Full variable domain (missing parts from reference TRBV5-6 and TRBJ2-1): DAGVTQSPTHLIKTRGQQVTLRCSPKSGHDTVSWYQQALGQGPQFIFQYYEEEERQRGNFPDRFSGHQFPNYSSELNVNALLLGDSALYLCASSLDDRVDEQFFGPGTRLTVL.